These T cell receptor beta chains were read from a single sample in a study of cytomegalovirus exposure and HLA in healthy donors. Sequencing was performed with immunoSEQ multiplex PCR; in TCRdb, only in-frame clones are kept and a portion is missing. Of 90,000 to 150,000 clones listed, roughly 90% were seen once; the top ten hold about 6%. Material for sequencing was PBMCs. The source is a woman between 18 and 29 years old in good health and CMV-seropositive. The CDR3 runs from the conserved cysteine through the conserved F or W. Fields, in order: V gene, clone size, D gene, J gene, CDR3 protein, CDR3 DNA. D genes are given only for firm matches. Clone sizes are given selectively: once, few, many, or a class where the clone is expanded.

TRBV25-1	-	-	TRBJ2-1	CASSEWGGRRGNEQFF	TGTGCCAGCAGTGAATGGGGCGGCAGGAGGGGTAATGAGCAGTTCTTC
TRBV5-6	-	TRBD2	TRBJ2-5	CASSAYATSGGFQETQYF	TGTGCCAGCAGCGCCTACGCGACTAGCGGGGGGTTCCAAGAGACCCAGTACTTC
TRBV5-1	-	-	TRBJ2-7	CASTREGQTYEQYF	TGCGCCAGCACCCGGGAGGGACAGACCTACGAGCAGTACTTC
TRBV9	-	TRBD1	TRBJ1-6	CASSVGVRTGLNSPLHF	TGTGCCAGCAGCGTAGGGGTGCGGACAGGGCTTAATTCACCCCTCCACTTT
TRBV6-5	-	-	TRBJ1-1	CASSYSPGDNTEAFF	TGTGCCAGCAGTTATAGTCCGGGGGATAACACTGAAGCTTTCTTT
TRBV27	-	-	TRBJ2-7	CASSLAGASYEQYF	TGTGCCAGCAGTTTAGCGGGTGCCTCCTACGAGCAGTACTTC
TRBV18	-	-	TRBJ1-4	CASSLPIGQPGREKLFF	TGTGCCAGCTCACTACCAATCGGACAGCCGGGTAGGGAAAAACTGTTTTTT
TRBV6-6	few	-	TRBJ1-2	CASSYSSVGDGYTF	TGTGCCAGCAGTTACTCCTCGGTCGGGGATGGCTACACCTTC
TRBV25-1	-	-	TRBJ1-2	CASSEFDFRGGYTF	TGTGCCAGCAGTGAATTTGATTTTAGAGGAGGCTACACCTTC
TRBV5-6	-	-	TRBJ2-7	CASSFQQSSYEQYF	TGTGCCAGCAGCTTTCAACAGAGCTCCTACGAGCAGTACTTC
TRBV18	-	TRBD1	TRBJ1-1	CASSRYPTGEGDTEAFF	TGTGCCAGCTCACGATACCCGACAGGGGAGGGCGACACTGAAGCTTTCTTT
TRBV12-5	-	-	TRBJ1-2	CASGLVDATVTNYGYTF	TGTGCTAGTGGTTTGGTAGACGCAACAGTTACTAACTATGGCTACACCTTC
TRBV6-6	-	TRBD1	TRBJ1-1	CASSYDRGNTEAFF	TGTGCCAGCAGTTACGACAGGGGGAACACTGAAGCTTTCTTT
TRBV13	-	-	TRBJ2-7	CASSLGLSDYEQYF	TGTGCCAGCAGCTTAGGCCTGTCAGACTACGAGCAGTACTTC
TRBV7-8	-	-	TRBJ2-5	CASTLLGEPHPRYF	TGTGCCAGCACCCTGCTAGGGGAACCTCATCCGCGGTACTTC
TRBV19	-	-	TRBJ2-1	CASSLAAHEQFF	TGTGCCAGTAGCTTAGCAGCGCATGAGCAGTTCTTC
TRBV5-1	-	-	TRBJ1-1	CASSLHGGLNTEAFF	TGCGCCAGCAGCTTGCACGGGGGGCTAAACACTGAAGCTTTCTTT
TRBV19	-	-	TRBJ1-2	CASSIDREEGYTF	TGTGCCAGTAGTATAGACAGGGAAGAAGGCTACACCTTC
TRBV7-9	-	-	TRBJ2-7	CASSLRDSTYEQYF	TGTGCCAGCAGCTTAAGAGACTCGACCTACGAGCAGTACTTC
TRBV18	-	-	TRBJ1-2	CASSPGQRAGYTF	TGTGCCAGCTCACCGGGACAACGTGCTGGCTACACCTTC
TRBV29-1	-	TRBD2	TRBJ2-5	CSVTGGTRDQETQYF	TGCAGCGTCACCGGAGGGACTAGGGACCAAGAGACCCAGTACTTC
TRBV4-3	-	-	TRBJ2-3	CASSPEVNAWSTDTQYF	TGCGCCAGCAGCCCCGAGGTGAACGCCTGGAGCACAGATACGCAGTATTTT
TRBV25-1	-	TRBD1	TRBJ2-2	CASSEDRGGRELFF	TGTGCCAGCAGTGAGGACAGGGGTGGGAGGGAGCTGTTTTTT
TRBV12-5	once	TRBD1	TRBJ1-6	CASGLATGWPYNSPLHF	TGTGCTAGTGGTTTGGCGACAGGGTGGCCCTATAATTCACCCCTCCACTTT
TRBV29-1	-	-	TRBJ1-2	CSVEAPGMNYGYTF	TGCAGCGTTGAAGCGCCCGGGATGAACTATGGCTACACCTTC
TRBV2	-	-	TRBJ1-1	CASSESIDLNTEAFF	TGTGCCAGCAGTGAAAGCATAGACTTGAACACTGAAGCTTTCTTT
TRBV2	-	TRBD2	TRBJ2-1	CASTGTSGTFTGSEQFF	TGTGCCAGCACCGGGACTAGCGGGACTTTTACCGGGAGTGAGCAGTTCTTC
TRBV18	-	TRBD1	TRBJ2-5	CASSSGQGTETQYF	TGTGCCAGCTCATCAGGACAGGGGACGGAGACCCAGTACTTC
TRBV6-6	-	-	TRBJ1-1	CASSYSGGNTEAFF	TGTGCCAGCAGTTACTCGGGAGGGAACACTGAAGCTTTCTTT
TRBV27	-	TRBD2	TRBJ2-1	CASGSGIHNEQFF	TGTGCCAGCGGTAGCGGGATCCACAATGAGCAGTTCTTC
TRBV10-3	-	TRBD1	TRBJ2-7	CAISPGQGIGEQYF	TGTGCCATCAGTCCGGGACAGGGCATAGGAGAGCAGTACTTC